This T cell receptor beta chain is from a study of T cells in localized non-small cell lung cancer. Broader study findings: Heterogeneity stays possible, as sequencing covered only one tumor region. Median approximately 50 top-100 tumor clones were shared with paired adjacent lung. Uninvolved adjacent lung had the highest recorded T cell clonality, with tumor below it. Greater blood T cell density accompanied longer overall survival.

TCRdb's copy holds only in-frame clones and misses some; the assay was immunoSEQ multiplex PCR. Of roughly 39,000 clones listed, more than 85% were seen once; the top ten hold 3.5% to 4%. On this clone itself: Its antigen is as yet unknown.

V gave up 7 bases and J gave up 5 bases; unmatched junction bases: 8. Germline V gene lookup returns CDR1 LNHDA and CDR2 SQIVND (reference sequence). The CDR3 has 14 amino acids. The origin of this receptor is a man between 18 and 49 years old with stage I lung adenocarcinoma. Sequenced material: peripheral blood, taken before any cancer treatment. The V call is TRBV19, the J call TRBJ2-5; TRBD2 aligns across 9 bases. The CDR3 is CASKASGAGETQYF. The CDR3 DNA reads as TGTGCCAGTAAGGCTAGCGGGGCCGGGGAGACCCAGTACTTC.